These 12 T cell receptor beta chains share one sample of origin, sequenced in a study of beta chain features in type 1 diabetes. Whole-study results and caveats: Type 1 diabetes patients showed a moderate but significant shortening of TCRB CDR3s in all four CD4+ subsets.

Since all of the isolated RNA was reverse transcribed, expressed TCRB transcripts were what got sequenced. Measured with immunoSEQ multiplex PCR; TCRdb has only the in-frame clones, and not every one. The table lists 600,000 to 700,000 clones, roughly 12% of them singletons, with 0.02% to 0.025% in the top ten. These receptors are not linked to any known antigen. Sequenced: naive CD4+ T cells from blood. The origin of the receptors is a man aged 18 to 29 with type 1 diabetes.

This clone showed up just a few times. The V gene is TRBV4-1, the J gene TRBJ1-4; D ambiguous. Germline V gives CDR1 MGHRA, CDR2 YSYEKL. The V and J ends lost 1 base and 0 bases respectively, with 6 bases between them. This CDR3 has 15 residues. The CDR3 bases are TGCGCCAGCAGCCAAGTCCGTGCAACTAATGAAAAACTGTTTTTT. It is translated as CASSQVRATNEKLFF.

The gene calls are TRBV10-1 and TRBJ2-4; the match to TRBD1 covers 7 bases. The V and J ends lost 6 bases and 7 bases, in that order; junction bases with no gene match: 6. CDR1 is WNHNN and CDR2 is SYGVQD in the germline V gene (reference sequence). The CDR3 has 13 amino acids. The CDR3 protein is CASSYGTENIQYF. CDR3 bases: TGCGCCAGCAGCTACGGGACAGAGAACATTCAGTACTTC.

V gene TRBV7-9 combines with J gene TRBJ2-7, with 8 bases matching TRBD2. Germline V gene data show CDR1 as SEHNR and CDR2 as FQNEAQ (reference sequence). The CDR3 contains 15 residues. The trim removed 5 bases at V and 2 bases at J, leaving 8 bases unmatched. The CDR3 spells CASSPGGQLTYEQYF. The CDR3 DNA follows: TGTGCCAGCAGCCCGGGGGGGCAACTGACCTACGAGCAGTACTTC.

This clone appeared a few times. The CDR3 bases are TGTGCCAGCATTGTGTTGGACGGGATCGCAGAAACCCAGCATTTT. Translating gives CASIVLDGIAETQHF. This sequence joins TRBV6-1 and TRBJ1-5; no clear D gene. Germline values: CDR1 MNHNS, CDR2 SASEGT. The V end lost 7 bases, the J end lost 11 bases, and 24 bases lay between the germline ends. This CDR3 has 15 amino acids.

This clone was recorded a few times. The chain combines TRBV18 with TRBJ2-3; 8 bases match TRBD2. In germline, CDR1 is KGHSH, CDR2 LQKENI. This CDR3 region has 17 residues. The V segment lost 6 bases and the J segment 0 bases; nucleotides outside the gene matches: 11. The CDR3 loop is CASSVRPLAGSTDTQYF. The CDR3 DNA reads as TGTGCCAGCTCCGTACGGCCGTTAGCGGGAAGCACAGATACGCAGTATTTT.

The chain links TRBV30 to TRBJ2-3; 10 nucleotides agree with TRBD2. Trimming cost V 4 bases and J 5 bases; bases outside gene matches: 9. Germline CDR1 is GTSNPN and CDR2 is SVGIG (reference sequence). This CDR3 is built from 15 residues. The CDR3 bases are TGTGCCTGGATGGAGCGGGGGGGCCTGGGAGATACGCAGTATTTT. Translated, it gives CAWMERGGLGDTQYF.

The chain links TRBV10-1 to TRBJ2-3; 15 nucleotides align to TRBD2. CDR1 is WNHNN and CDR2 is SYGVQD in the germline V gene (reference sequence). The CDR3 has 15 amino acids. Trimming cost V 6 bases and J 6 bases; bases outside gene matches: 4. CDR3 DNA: TGCGCCAGCAGCCTCGGGACTAGCGGGGGGGATACGCAGTATTTT. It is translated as CASSLGTSGGDTQYF.

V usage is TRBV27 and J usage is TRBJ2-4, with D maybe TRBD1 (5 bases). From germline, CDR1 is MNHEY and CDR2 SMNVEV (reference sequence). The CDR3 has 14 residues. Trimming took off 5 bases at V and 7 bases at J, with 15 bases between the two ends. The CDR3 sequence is CASSQGANWNIQYF. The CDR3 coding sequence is TGTGCCAGCAGTCAGGGTGCGAATTGGAACATTCAGTACTTC.

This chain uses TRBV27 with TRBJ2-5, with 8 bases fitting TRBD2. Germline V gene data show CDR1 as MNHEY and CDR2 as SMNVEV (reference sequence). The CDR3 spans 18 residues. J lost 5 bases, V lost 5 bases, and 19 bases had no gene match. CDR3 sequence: CASSPLRQSGGGSETQYF. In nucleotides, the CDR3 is TGTGCCAGCAGTCCTTTAAGGCAGTCCGGGGGGGGAAGTGAGACCCAGTACTTC.

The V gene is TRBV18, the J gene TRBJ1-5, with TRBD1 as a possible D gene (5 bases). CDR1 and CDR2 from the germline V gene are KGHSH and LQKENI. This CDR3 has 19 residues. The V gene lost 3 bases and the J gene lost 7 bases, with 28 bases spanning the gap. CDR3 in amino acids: CASSPDDRYGGRQSQPQHF. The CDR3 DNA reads TGTGCCAGCTCACCTGATGATAGGTATGGGGGAAGGCAATCCCAGCCCCAGCATTTT.

CDR3: CASSLVVTDTEAFF. CDR3 in DNA: TGTGCCAGCAGCTTAGTAGTGACGGACACTGAAGCTTTCTTT. V and J are TRBV7-9 and TRBJ1-1; no clear D. The CDR3 is made up of 14 amino acids. CDR1 is SEHNR, CDR2 FQNEAQ, per germline (reference sequence). Trimming removed 1 base from V and 3 bases from J, with 9 bases in between.

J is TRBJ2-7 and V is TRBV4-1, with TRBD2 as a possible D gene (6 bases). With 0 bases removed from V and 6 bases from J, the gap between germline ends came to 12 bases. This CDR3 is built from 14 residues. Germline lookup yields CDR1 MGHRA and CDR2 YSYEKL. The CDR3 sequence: CASSQEGGRREQYF. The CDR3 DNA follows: TGCGCCAGCAGCCAAGAGGGGGGACGGCGCGAGCAGTACTTC.